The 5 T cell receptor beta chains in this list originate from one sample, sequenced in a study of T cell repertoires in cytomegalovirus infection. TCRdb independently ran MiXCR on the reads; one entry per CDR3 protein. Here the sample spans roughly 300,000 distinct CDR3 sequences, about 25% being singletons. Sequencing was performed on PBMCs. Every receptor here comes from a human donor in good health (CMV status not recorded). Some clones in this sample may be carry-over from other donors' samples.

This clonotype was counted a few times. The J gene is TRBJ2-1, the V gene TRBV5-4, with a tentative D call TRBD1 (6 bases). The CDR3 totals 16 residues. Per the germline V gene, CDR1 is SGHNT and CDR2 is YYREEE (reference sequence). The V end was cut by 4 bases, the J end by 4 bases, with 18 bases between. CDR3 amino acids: CASSRAAGTTYNEQFF. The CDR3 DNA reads TGTGCCAGCAGCCGAGCCGCCGGGACAACGTACAATGAGCAGTTCTTC.

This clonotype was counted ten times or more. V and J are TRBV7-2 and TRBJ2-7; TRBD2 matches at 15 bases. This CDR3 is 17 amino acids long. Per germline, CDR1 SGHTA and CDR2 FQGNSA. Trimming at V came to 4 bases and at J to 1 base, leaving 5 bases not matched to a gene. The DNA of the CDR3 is TGTGCCAGCAGCTCGGGACTAGCGGGGGGCCCTTCCTACGAGCAGTACTTC. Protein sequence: CASSSGLAGGPSYEQYF.

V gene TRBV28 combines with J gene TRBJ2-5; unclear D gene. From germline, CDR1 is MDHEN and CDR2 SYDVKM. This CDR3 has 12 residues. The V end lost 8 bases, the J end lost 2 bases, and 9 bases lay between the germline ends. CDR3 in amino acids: CASGLTQETQYF. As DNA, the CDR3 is TGTGCCAGCGGGCTGACGCAAGAGACCCAGTACTTC.

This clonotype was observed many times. The CDR3 loop reads CASSWSTTNEKLFF. The CDR3 coding sequence is TGTGCCAGCAGTTGGTCGACAACTAATGAAAAACTGTTTTTT. The V call is TRBV12-3 or TRBV12-4, the J call TRBJ1-4; no firm D call. The CDR3 length is 14 residues. The germline V and J ends were trimmed by 4 bases and 0 bases, with 6 bases remaining between them.

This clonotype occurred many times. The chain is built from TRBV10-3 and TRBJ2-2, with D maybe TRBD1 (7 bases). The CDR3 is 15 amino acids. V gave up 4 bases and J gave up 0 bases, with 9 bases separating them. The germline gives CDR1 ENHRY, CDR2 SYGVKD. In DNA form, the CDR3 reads TGTGCCATCAGTGGCGGGACAGCGAACACCGGGGAGCTGTTTTTT. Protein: CAISGGTANTGELFF.